This T cell receptor beta chain was sequenced for a study of metastatic and nonmetastatic thyroid tumors. Overall study context: Blood and tumor or nodule tissue repertoires from malignant and benign thyroid patients were compared. Study-wide results and limits: Reported TCR beta diversity, measured in blood and tumor, was significantly higher for malignant thyroid tumors than for benign nodules.

The CDR3 has 11 residues. V lost 5 bases and J lost 13, with 15 bases in between. CDR1 and CDR2 (germline): SGHDN, FVKESK. In the original analysis: The distant-metastasis classifier for papillary thyroid cancer was built from CDR3 differences across clinicopathological groups. TCRdb re-called the PCR reads via MiXCR. These V and J calls derive from TCRdb rather than the authors' analysis. This sample carries more than 15,000 clones, about 15% of them seen once, and the ten largest clones take approximately 18%. Thyroid surgery took place with no prior treatment in any patient. This clone was counted at least ten times. Its antigen is unidentified.

Sample: blood. This clonotype originated in a male donor with papillary thyroid cancer or a benign thyroid nodule (not recorded which). Some clones in this sample may be carry-over from other donors' samples. The chain couples TRBV14 to TRBJ2-7; a weak D match, TRBD1 (5 bases). CDR3 amino acids: CASSTGPQVYF. CDR3 coding DNA: TGTGCCAGCAGCACAGGCCCTCAGGTTTACTTC.